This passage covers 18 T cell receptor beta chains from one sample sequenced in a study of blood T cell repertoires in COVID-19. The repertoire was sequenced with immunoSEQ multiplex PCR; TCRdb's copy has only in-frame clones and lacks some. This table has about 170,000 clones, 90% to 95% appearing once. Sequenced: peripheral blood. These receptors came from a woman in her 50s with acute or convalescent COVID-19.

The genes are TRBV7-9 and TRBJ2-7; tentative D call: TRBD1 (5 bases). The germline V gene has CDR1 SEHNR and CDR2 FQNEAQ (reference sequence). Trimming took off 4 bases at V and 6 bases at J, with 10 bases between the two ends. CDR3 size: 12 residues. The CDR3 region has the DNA TGTGCCAGCAGCTCCCCAGGGCTCGAGCAGTACTTC. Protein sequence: CASSSPGLEQYF.

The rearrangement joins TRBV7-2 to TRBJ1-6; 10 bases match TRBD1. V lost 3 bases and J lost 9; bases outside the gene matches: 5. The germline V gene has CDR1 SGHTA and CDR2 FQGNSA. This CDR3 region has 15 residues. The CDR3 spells CASSFSGQGGSPLHF. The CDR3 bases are TGTGCCAGCAGCTTCTCAGGACAGGGGGGTTCACCCCTCCACTTT.

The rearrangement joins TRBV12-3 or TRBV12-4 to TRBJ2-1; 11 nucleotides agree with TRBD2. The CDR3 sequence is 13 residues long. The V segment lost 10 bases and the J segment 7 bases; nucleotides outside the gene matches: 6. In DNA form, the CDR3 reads TGTGCCATCTATCCTAGCGGGGGGAATGAGCAGTTCTTC. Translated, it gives CAIYPSGGNEQFF.

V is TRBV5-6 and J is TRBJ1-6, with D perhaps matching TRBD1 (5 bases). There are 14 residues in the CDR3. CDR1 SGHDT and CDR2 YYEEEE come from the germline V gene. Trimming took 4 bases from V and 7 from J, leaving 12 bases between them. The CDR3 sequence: CASSRGSANSPLHF. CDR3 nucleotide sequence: TGTGCCAGCAGCCGGGGGTCGGCAAATTCACCCCTCCACTTT.

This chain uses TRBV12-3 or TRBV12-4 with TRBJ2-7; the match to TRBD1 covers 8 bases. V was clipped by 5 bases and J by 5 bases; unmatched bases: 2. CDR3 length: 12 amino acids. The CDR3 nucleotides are TGTGCCAGCAGTCGACAGGGGCACGAGCAGTACTTC. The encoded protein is CASSRQGHEQYF.

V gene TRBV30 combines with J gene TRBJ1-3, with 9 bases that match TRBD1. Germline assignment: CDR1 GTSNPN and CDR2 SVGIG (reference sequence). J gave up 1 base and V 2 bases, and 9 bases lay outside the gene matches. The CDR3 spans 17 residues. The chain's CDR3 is CAWSLDRGRVSGNTIYF. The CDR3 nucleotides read TGTGCCTGGAGTCTCGACAGGGGGAGGGTATCTGGAAACACCATATATTTT. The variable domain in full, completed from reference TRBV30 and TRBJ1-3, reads SQTIHQWPATLVQPVGSPLSLECTVEGTSNPNLYWYRQAAGRGLQLLFYSVGIGQISSEVPQNLSASRPQDRQFILSSKKLLLSDSGFYLCAWSLDRGRVSGNTIYFGEGSWLTVV.

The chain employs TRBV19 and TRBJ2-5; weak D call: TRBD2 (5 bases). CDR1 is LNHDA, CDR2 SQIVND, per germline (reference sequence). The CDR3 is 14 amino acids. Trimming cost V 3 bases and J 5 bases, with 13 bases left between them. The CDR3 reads CASSIKLGVETQYF. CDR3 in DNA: TGTGCCAGTAGTATCAAATTGGGAGTTGAGACCCAGTACTTC.

The DNA for the CDR3 is TGTGCCAGCAGCTCTTCCCGGGGAGAATATGGCTACACCTTC. This gives the protein CASSSSRGEYGYTF. The chain employs TRBV5-4 and TRBJ1-2; D not certain. Germline V lookup: CDR1 SGHNT, CDR2 YYREEE (reference sequence). The V and J ends lost 3 bases and 5 bases respectively, with 14 bases between them. The CDR3 contains 14 residues.

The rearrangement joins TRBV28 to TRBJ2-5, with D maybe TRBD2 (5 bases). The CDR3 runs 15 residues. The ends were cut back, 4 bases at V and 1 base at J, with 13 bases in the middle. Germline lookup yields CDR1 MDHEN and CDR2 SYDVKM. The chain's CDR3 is CASSSRASLQETQYF. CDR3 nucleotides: TGTGCCAGCAGTTCCCGGGCTAGCCTCCAAGAGACCCAGTACTTC.

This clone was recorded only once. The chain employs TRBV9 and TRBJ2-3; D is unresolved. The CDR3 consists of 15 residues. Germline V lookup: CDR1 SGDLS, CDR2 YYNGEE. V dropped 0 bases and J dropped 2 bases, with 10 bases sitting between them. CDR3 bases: TGTGCCAGCAGCGTAGGCCCAGGTGTCACAGATACGCAGTATTTT. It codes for CASSVGPGVTDTQYF.

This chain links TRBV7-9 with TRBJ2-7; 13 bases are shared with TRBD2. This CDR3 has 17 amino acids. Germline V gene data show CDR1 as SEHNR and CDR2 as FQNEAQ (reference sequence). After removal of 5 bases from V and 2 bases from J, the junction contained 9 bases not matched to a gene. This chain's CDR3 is CASSTGTSGDLAYEQYF. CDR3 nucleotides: TGTGCCAGCAGCACCGGGACTAGCGGGGATCTAGCCTACGAGCAGTACTTC.

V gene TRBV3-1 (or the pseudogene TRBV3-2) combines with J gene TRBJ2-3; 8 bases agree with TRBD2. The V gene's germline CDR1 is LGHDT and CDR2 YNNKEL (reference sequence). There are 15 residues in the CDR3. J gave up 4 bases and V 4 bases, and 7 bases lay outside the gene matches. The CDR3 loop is CASSLSGTRPDTQYF. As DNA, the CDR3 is TGTGCCAGCAGCCTAAGCGGGACTAGGCCAGATACGCAGTATTTT.

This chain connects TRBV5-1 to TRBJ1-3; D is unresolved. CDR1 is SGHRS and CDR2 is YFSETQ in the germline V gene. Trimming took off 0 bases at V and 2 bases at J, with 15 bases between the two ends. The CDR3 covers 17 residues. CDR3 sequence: CASSLEEGYGTGNTIYF. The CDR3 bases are TGCGCCAGCAGCTTGGAGGAGGGCTACGGCACTGGAAACACCATATATTTT.

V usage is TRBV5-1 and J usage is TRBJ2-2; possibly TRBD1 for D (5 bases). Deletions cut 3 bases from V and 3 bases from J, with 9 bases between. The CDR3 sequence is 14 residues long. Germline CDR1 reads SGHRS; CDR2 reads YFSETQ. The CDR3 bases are TGCGCCAGCAGCTATGACAGAGACACCGGGGAGCTGTTTTTT. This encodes CASSYDRDTGELFF.

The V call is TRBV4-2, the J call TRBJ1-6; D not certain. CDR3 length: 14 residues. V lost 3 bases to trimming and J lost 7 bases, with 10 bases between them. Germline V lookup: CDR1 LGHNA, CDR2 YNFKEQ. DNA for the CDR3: TGTGCCAGCAGCCAGAACCTAAGAAATTCACCCCTCCACTTT. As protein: CASSQNLRNSPLHF.

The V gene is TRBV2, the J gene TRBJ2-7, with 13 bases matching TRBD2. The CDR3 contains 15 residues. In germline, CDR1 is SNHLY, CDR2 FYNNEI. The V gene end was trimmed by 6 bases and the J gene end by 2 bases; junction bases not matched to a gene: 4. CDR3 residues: CASSVLAGGPYEQYF. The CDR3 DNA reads TGTGCCAGCAGCGTACTAGCGGGGGGGCCCTACGAGCAGTACTTC.

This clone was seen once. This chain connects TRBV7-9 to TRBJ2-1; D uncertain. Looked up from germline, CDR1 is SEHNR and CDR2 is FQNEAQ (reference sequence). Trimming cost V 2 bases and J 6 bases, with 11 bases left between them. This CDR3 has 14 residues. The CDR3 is CASSLSLSANEQFF. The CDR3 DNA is TGTGCCAGCAGCTTAAGTCTGAGCGCCAATGAGCAGTTCTTC.

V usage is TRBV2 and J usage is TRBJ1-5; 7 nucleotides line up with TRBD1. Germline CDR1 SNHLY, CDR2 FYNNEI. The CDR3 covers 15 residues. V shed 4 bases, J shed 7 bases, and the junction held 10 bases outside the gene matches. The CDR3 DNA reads TGTGCCAGCAGTGTGACAGGGCGGGTCGGCCAGCCCCAGCATTTT. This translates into CASSVTGRVGQPQHF.